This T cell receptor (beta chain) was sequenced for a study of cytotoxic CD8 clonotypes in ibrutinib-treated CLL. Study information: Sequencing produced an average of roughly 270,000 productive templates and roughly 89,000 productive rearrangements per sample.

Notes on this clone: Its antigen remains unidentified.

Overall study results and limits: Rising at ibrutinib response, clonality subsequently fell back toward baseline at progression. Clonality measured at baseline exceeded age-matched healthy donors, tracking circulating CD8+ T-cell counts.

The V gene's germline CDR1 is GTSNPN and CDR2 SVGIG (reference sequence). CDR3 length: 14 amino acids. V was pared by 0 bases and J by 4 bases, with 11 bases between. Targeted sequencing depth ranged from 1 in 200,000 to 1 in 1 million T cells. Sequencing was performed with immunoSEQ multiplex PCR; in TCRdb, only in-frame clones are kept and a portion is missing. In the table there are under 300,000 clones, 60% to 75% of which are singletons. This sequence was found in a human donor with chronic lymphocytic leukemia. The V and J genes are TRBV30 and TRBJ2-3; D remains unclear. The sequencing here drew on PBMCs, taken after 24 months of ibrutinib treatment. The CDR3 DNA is TGTGCCTGGAGTGTCGGCCCCGGGCCAGATACGCAGTATTTT. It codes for CAWSVGPGPDTQYF. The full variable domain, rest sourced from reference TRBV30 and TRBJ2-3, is SQTIHQWPATLVQPVGSPLSLECTVEGTSNPNLYWYRQAAGRGLQLLFYSVGIGQISSEVPQNLSASRPQDRQFILSSKKLLLSDSGFYLCAWSVGPGPDTQYFGPGTRLTVL.